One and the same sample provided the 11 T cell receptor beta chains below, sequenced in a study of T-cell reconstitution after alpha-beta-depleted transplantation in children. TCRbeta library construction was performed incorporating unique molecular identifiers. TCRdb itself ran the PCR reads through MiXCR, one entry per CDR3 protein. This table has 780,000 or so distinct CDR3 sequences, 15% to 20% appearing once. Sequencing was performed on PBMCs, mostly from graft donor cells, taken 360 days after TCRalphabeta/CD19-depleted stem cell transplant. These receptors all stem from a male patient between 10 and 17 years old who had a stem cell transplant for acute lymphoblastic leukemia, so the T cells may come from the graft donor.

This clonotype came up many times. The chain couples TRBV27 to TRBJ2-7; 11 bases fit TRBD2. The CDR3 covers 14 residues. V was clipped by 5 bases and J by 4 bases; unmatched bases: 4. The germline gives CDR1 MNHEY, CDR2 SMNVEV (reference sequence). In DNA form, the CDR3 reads TGTGCCAGCAGTCAGGGACTAGCGGAGTACGAGCAGTACTTC. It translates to CASSQGLAEYEQYF.

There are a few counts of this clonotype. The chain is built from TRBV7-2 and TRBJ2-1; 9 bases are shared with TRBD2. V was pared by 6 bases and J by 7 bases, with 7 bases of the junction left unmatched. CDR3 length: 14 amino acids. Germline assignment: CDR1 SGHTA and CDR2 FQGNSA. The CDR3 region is CASREPGLANEQFF. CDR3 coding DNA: TGTGCCAGCAGAGAACCGGGACTAGCAAATGAGCAGTTCTTC.

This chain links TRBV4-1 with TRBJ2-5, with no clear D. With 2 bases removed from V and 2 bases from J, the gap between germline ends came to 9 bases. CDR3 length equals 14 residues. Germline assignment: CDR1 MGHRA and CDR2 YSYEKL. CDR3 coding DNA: TGCGCCAGCAGCCAAATCGCACAGCAAGAGACCCAGTACTTC. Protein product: CASSQIAQQETQYF.

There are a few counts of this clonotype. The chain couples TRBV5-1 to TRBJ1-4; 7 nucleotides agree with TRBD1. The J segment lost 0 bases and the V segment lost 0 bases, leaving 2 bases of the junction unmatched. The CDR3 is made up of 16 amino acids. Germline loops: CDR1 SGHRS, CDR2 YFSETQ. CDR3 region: CASSLDRGATNEKLFF. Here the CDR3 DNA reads TGCGCCAGCAGCTTGGACAGGGGAGCAACTAATGAAAAACTGTTTTTT.

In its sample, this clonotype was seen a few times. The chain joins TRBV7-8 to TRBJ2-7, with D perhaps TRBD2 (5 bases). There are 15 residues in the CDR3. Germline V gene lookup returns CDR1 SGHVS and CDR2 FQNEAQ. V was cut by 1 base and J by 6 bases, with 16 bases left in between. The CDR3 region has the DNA TGTGCCAGCAGCTTAGTACGGCTAGCCGTAGGCGAGCAGTACTTC. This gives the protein CASSLVRLAVGEQYF.

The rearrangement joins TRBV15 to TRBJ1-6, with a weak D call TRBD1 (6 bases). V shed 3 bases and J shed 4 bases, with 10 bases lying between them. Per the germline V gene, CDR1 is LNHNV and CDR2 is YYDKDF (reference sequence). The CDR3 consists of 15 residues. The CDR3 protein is CATSRKGGYNSPLHF. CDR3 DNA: TGTGCCACCAGCAGGAAGGGGGGATATAATTCACCCCTCCACTTT.

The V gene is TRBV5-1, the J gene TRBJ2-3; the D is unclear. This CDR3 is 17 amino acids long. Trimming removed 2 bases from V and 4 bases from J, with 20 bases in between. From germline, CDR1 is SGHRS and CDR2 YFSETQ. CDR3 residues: CASSFPPGRPQADTQYF. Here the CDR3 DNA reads TGCGCCAGCAGCTTCCCCCCTGGGCGGCCTCAAGCAGATACGCAGTATTTT. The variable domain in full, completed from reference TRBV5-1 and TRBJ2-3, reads KAGVTQTPRYLIKTRGQQVTLSCSPISGHRSVSWYQQTPGQGLQFLFEYFSETQRNKGNFPGRFSGRQFSNSRSEMNVSTLELGDSALYLCASSFPPGRPQADTQYFGPGTRLTVL.

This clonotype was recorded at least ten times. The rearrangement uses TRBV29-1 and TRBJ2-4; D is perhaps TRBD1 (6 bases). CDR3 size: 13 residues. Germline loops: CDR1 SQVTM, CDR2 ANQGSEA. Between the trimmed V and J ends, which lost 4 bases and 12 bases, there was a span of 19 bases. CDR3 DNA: TGCAGCGTTGCCCCGCTGGGGGCCCCGACTCAGTACTTC. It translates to CSVAPLGAPTQYF.

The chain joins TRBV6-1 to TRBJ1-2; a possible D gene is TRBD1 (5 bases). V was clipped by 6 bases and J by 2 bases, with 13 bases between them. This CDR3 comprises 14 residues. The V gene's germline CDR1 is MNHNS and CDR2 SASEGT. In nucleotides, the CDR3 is TGTGCCAGCAGCCCTCCCGGGGGAAACTATGGCTACACCTTC. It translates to CASSPPGGNYGYTF.

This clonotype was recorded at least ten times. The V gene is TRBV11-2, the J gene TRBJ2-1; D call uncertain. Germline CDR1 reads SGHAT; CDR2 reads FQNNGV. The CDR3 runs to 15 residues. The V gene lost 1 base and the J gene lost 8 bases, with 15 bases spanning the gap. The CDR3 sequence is CASSLVTVAPHEQFF. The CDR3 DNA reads TGTGCCAGCAGCTTAGTAACAGTGGCTCCTCATGAGCAGTTCTTC.

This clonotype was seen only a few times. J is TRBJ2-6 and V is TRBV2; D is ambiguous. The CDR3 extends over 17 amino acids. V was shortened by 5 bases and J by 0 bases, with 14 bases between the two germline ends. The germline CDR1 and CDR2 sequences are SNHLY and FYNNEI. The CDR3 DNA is TGTGCCAGCAGTCCTAGTTTATCCCTCTCTGGGGCCAACGTCCTGACTTTC. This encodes CASSPSLSLSGANVLTF.